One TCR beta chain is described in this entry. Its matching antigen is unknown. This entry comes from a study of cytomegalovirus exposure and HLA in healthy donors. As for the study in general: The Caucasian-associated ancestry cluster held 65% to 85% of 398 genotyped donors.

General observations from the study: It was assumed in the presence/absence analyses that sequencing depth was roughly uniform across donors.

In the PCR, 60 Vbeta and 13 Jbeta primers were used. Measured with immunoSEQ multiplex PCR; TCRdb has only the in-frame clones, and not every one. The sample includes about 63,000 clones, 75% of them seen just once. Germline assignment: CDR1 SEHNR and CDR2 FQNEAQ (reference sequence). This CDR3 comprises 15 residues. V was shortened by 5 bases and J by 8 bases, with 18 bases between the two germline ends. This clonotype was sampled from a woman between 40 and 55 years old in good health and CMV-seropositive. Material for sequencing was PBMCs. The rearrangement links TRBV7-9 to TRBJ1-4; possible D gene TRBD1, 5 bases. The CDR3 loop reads CASSPGGAVGEKLFF. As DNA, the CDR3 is TGTGCCAGCAGCCCGGGGGGAGCAGTAGGGGAAAAACTGTTTTTT.